The next 23 T cell receptor beta chains were all read from a single sample in a study of blood T cell repertoires in COVID-19. Sequencing was performed with immunoSEQ multiplex PCR; in TCRdb, only in-frame clones are kept and a portion is missing. This table holds about 240,000 clones, roughly 90% found once. The source material was peripheral blood. These receptors were collected from a man between 60 and 75 years old who had recovered from COVID-19.

The V call is TRBV19, the J call TRBJ2-5; D is possibly TRBD1 (5 bases). Germline CDR1 and CDR2: LNHDA and SQIVND (reference sequence). V was trimmed by 3 bases and J by 2 bases, leaving 10 bases between them. The CDR3 runs 14 residues. Here the CDR3 DNA reads TGTGCCAGTAGTATGGGGCAGGCGCAAGAGACCCAGTACTTC. Translating it yields CASSMGQAQETQYF.

This chain joins TRBV5-1 and TRBJ2-7; D perhaps matches TRBD2 (6 bases). The germline gives CDR1 SGHRS, CDR2 YFSETQ. The V gene lost 0 bases and the J gene lost 0 bases, with 13 bases spanning the gap. This CDR3 has 16 residues. The CDR3 DNA is TGCGCCAGCAGCTTGGTCGTCGGGGGACGCTCCTACGAGCAGTACTTC. Translation: CASSLVVGGRSYEQYF.

J is TRBJ2-2 and V is TRBV7-8, with D perhaps TRBD2 (5 bases). This CDR3 is built from 16 residues. Germline-derived CDR1 and CDR2 are SGHVS and FQNEAQ. Trimming left V 0 bases short and J 8 bases short, with 16 bases between. This chain's CDR3 is CASSLARVLSMGELFF. In DNA, the CDR3 is TGTGCCAGCAGCTTAGCGCGGGTACTATCTATGGGGGAGCTGTTTTTT.

The J gene is TRBJ2-7, the V gene TRBV2; D perhaps matches TRBD2 (5 bases). The CDR3 runs to 12 residues. Trimming cost V 5 bases and J 4 bases, with 9 bases left between them. The germline gives CDR1 SNHLY, CDR2 FYNNEI. The CDR3 DNA reads TGTGCCAGCAGTCAACAGCGGTACGAGCAGTACTTC. Translating it yields CASSQQRYEQYF.

This chain uses TRBV28 with TRBJ2-7, with 10 bases aligning to TRBD2. The ends lost 3 bases at V and 6 bases at J; junction bases unmatched: 8. This CDR3 spans 15 amino acids. The germline V gene has CDR1 MDHEN and CDR2 SYDVKM. CDR3 sequence reads: CASSFRTSGGGEQYF. The CDR3 DNA reads as TGTGCCAGCAGTTTTCGGACTAGCGGAGGGGGCGAGCAGTACTTC.

The chain has TRBV6-5 and TRBJ1-1, with a tentative D call TRBD1 (6 bases). This CDR3 comprises 14 residues. Trimming removed 7 bases at V and 0 bases at J, with 12 bases between. Germline values: CDR1 MNHEY, CDR2 SVGAGI. The DNA of the CDR3 is TGTGCCAGCAAGACAGGACATTTGAACACTGAAGCTTTCTTT. Protein product: CASKTGHLNTEAFF.

The chain couples TRBV25-1 to TRBJ2-3; possibly TRBD1 for D (6 bases). Germline CDR1 and CDR2: MGHDK and SYGVNS. V was cut by 4 bases and J by 6 bases, with 14 bases left in between. The CDR3 totals 14 residues. CDR3: CASSGIRGWDTQYF. DNA of the CDR3: TGTGCCAGCAGTGGGATCAGGGGTTGGGATACGCAGTATTTT. Full variable domain (missing parts from reference TRBV25-1 and TRBJ2-3): EADIYQTPRYLVIGTGKKITLECSQTMGHDKMYWYQQDPGMELHLIHYSYGVNSTEKGDLSSESTVSRIRTEHFPLTLESARPSHTSQYLCASSGIRGWDTQYFGPGTRLTVL.

This clone was counted a few times. The V call is TRBV11-3, the J call TRBJ2-2, with D perhaps matching TRBD1 (6 bases). The CDR3 consists of 14 residues. Germline V gene sequence: CDR1 SGHNT, CDR2 YENEEA. V was trimmed by 8 bases and J by 0 bases, leaving 10 bases between them. CDR3 residues: CASRGQSNTGELFF. The CDR3 nucleotides are TGTGCCAGCCGAGGACAGTCGAACACCGGGGAGCTGTTTTTT.

The rearrangement links TRBV5-1 to TRBJ2-4; 9 positions match TRBD2. The CDR3 consists of 14 residues. Per germline, CDR1 SGHRS and CDR2 YFSETQ. The ends lost 3 bases at V and 9 bases at J; junction bases unmatched: 7. CDR3 protein: CASSYLAGTGIQYF. CDR3 bases: TGCGCCAGCAGCTATCTAGCGGGGACGGGCATTCAGTACTTC.

V gene TRBV10-3 combines with J gene TRBJ2-5, with 7 bases that match TRBD1. After removal of 3 bases from V and 5 bases from J, the junction contained 6 bases not matched to a gene. CDR1 is ENHRY and CDR2 is SYGVKD in the germline V gene. The CDR3 is 14 amino acids. CDR3 coding DNA: TGTGCCATCAGTGAACTCACAGGGGAGGAGACCCAGTACTTC. Translating gives CAISELTGEETQYF.

The chain links TRBV4-2 to TRBJ2-1; the D gene is possibly TRBD2 (5 bases). V lost 6 bases and J lost 4, with 10 bases in between. The length of the CDR3 is 13 residues. Germline CDR1 reads LGHNA; CDR2 reads YNFKEQ. The CDR3 loop reads CASSRTSYNEQFF. The CDR3 DNA reads as TGTGCCAGCAGTCGTACTAGTTACAATGAGCAGTTCTTC.

The V call is TRBV10-1, the J call TRBJ1-4; D perhaps matches TRBD1 (6 bases). CDR3 length: 17 residues. Germline loops: CDR1 WNHNN, CDR2 SYGVQD (reference sequence). Deletions cut 3 bases from V and 3 bases from J, with 17 bases between. This CDR3 is CASSDGRGDDANEKLFF. CDR3 DNA sequence: TGCGCCAGCAGTGATGGCAGGGGCGACGATGCTAATGAAAAACTGTTTTTT.

J is TRBJ2-3 and V is TRBV27; the match to TRBD2 covers 8 bases. Germline CDR1 MNHEY, CDR2 SMNVEV (reference sequence). V shed 5 bases, J shed 1 base, and the junction held 8 bases outside the gene matches. The CDR3 length is 16 residues. The chain's CDR3 is CASSEDSGGGTDTQYF. The CDR3 DNA is TGTGCCAGCAGTGAAGACAGCGGGGGCGGCACAGATACGCAGTATTTT.

In the case of this clone: Other DNA sequences in this specimen translate into the identical CDR3. The rearrangement joins TRBV7-8 to TRBJ2-7, with 7 nucleotides matching TRBD1. There are 14 residues in the CDR3. The junction had 4 bases not matched to a gene; V was cut back by 1 base and J by 4 bases. Germline CDR1 reads SGHVS; CDR2 reads FQNEAQ. CDR3: CASSLGQGAYEQYV. DNA for the CDR3: TGTGCCAGCAGCTTAGGACAGGGAGCTTACGAGCAGTACGTC.

The DNA of the CDR3 is TGTGCCAGCAGTGAAGTAGCGGGGGAAGAAGATACGCAGTATTTT. Translated, it gives CASSEVAGEEDTQYF. V usage is TRBV2 and J usage is TRBJ2-3; 9 bases line up with TRBD2. Germline CDR1 and CDR2: SNHLY and FYNNEI. The CDR3 consists of 15 residues. The V and J ends lost 1 base and 5 bases, in that order; junction bases with no gene match: 4.

This chain uses TRBV10-3 with TRBJ2-1, with D possibly TRBD1 on 6 matching bases. Per the germline V gene, CDR1 is ENHRY and CDR2 is SYGVKD. The CDR3 is 16 amino acids. Trimming stripped 3 bases from V and 8 bases from J, with 20 bases between. The chain's CDR3 is CAISDFSNRAGDEQFF. DNA of the CDR3: TGTGCCATCAGTGATTTCTCGAATAGGGCAGGGGATGAGCAGTTCTTC.

CDR3 in DNA: TGTGCCAGCAGCCACCTAGCGGGGGCCACATTCAATGAGCAGTTCTTC. Translating it yields CASSHLAGATFNEQFF. The chain combines TRBV3-1 (or the pseudogene TRBV3-2) with TRBJ2-1; 10 bases match TRBD2. Losses at the gene ends were 3 bases for V and 6 bases for J; bases not matched to a gene: 8. Germline V CDR1 and CDR2: LGHDT, YNNKEL (reference sequence). CDR3 length: 16 residues.

The chain couples TRBV30 to TRBJ1-6; D perhaps matches TRBD1 (6 bases). Germline CDR1 and CDR2: GTSNPN and SVGIG (reference sequence). V lost 5 bases to trimming and J lost 2 bases, with 16 bases between them. This CDR3 spans 16 amino acids. The CDR3: CAWGTRDAAYNSPLHF. The DNA for the CDR3 is TGTGCCTGGGGGACACGGGACGCTGCCTATAATTCACCCCTCCACTTT. Full variable domain (rest looked up from reference TRBV30 and TRBJ1-6): SQTIHQWPATLVQPVGSPLSLECTVEGTSNPNLYWYRQAAGRGLQLLFYSVGIGQISSEVPQNLSASRPQDRQFILSSKKLLLSDSGFYLCAWGTRDAAYNSPLHFGNGTRLTVT.

This sequence joins TRBV10-3 and TRBJ2-3, with 12 nucleotides matching TRBD1. The CDR3 is made up of 16 amino acids. V shed 3 bases, J shed 5 bases, and the junction held 6 bases outside the gene matches. Germline V lookup: CDR1 ENHRY, CDR2 SYGVKD. The CDR3 sequence is CAISERDRGLGDTQYF. The CDR3 bases are TGTGCCATCAGTGAAAGGGACAGGGGGCTGGGAGATACGCAGTATTTT.

The J gene is TRBJ2-3, the V gene TRBV20-1, with 9 bases aligning to TRBD2. Germline V gene lookup returns CDR1 DFQATT and CDR2 SNEGSKA (reference sequence). CDR3 length: 17 amino acids. The ends lost 3 bases at V and 2 bases at J; junction bases unmatched: 12. DNA of the CDR3: TGCAGTGCTAGTAGCTCCGGGGCGGGGGGGCTCACAGATACGCAGTATTTT. Residues: CSASSSGAGGLTDTQYF.

To note about this clone: The junction and the germline gene differ at one end; a read error may be behind it. CDR3 nucleotide sequence: TGTGCCAGCAGTTTTAGGAAACAGAAGATCTTC. It translates to CASSFRKQKIF. This chain uses TRBV28 with TRBJ2-1; D is undetermined. This CDR3 has 11 residues. The germline CDR1 and CDR2 sequences are MDHEN and SYDVKM.

The gene calls are TRBV5-6 and TRBJ1-1; a possible D gene is TRBD1 (6 bases). V gave up 4 bases and J gave up 8 bases, with 15 bases separating them. The V gene's germline CDR1 is SGHDT and CDR2 YYEEEE. The CDR3 spans 13 residues. In nucleotides, the CDR3 is TGTGCCAGCAGCATCACCGGGACACGAGAAGCTTTCTTT. Its protein is CASSITGTREAFF.

V usage is TRBV28 and J usage is TRBJ1-5; tentative D call: TRBD1 (6 bases). The V gene lost 2 bases and the J gene lost 5 bases, with 13 bases spanning the gap. The CDR3 contains 15 residues. Germline V CDR1 and CDR2: MDHEN, SYDVKM. The CDR3 loop reads CASSLRAAGDQPQHF. Here the CDR3 DNA reads TGTGCCAGCAGTTTACGAGCGGCAGGGGATCAGCCCCAGCATTTT.